This T cell receptor beta chain was found in a study of Graves' ophthalmopathy and Graves' hyperthyroidism. Whole-study context: Stable hyperthyroidism meant no ophthalmopathy within 18 months of follow-up.

The V end lost 0 bases, the J end lost 2 bases, and 11 bases lay between the germline ends. Germline values: CDR1 SGDLS, CDR2 YYNGEE. CDR3 length: 15 amino acids. The study amplified TCR beta CDR3 regions using RNA transcripts. Investigators did first-round RT-PCR with HTBI primers, then second-round multiplex PCR. TCRdb re-derived calls from the multiplex PCR reads in MiXCR, one entry per CDR3 protein. The repertoire consists of over a million distinct CDR3 sequences, with roughly two fifths occurring once and the leading ten covering 11%. This clonotype came up many times. Other autoimmune diseases, uncontrolled infections, pregnancy and lactation each led to patient exclusion.

Input material: peripheral blood or thyroid tissue (not recorded which). The chain uses TRBV9 and TRBJ2-5; D is unclear. The origin of this receptor is an adult man with Graves' hyperthyroidism. CDR3 region: CASSVVGQGQETQYF. The CDR3 bases are TGTGCCAGCAGCGTAGTGGGTCAAGGGCAAGAGACCCAGTACTTC.